The source of this TCR beta chain is a study of blood T cell repertoires in COVID-19. Study-level information: Samples came from the United States, Italy and Spain, spanning acute and convalescent COVID-19. From T cells, B-cell-depleted T cells, or PBMCs came the material, which was cDNA or gDNA.

The ends lost 6 bases at V and 2 bases at J; junction bases unmatched: 10. Germline V gene data show CDR1 as MNHEY and CDR2 as SVGEGT. This CDR3 spans 16 amino acids. Methods used by the authors: Estimates of nucleated cell counts were drawn from the amplification of reference gene primers. The protocol was immunoSEQ multiplex PCR, while the TCRdb copy is restricted to in-frame clones and leaves out a portion. V and J calls and clone size are given by that table; D and trimming were obtained from the DNA. Of approximately 100,000 clones in the sample, around 91% are singletons; the top ten hold about 30%.

The sample taken for sequencing was peripheral blood. The source of this sequence is a woman older than 75 with acute or convalescent COVID-19. This chain connects TRBV6-2 or TRBV6-3 to TRBJ2-7, with TRBD2 identical over 10 bases. The CDR3 DNA sequence: TGTGCCAGCAGCTTATCTAAGCGGGGGGGAACCTACGAGCAGTACTTC. Protein sequence: CASSLSKRGGTYEQYF.